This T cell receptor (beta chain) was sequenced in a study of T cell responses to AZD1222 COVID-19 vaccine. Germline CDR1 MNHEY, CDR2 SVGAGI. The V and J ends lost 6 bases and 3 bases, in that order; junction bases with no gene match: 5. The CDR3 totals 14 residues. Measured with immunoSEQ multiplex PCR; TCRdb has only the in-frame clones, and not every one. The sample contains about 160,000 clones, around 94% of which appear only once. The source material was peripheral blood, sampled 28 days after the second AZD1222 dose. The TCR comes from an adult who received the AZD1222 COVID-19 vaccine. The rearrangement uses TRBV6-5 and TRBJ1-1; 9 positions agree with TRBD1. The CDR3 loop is CASRMGQGDTEAFF. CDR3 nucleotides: TGTGCCAGCAGGATGGGACAGGGAGACACTGAAGCTTTCTTT.